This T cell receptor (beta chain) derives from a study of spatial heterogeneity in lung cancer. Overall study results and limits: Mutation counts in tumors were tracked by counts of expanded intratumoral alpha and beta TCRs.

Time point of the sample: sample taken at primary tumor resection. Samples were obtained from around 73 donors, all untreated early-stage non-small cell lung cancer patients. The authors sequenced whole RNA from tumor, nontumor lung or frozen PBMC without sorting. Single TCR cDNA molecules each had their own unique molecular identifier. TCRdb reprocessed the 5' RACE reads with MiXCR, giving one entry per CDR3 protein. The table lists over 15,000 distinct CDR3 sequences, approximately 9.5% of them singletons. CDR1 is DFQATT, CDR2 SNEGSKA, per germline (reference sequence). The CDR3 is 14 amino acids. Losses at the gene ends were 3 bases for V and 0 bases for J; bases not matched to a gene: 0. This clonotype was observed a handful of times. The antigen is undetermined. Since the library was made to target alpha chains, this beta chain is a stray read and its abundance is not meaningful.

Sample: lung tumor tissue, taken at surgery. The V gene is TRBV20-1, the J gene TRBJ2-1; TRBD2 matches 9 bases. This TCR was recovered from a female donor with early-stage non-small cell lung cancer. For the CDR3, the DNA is TGCAGTGCTAGGCGGGGGGGCTCCTACAATGAGCAGTTCTTC. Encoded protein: CSARRGGSYNEQFF.